These T cell receptor beta chains were read from a single sample in a study of cytomegalovirus exposure and HLA in healthy donors. Sequencing used immunoSEQ multiplex PCR; TCRdb keeps in-frame clones, though not all of them. Of 200,000 or so clones listed, 85% to 95% are singletons. Material: PBMCs. These receptors came from a woman aged 18-29 years in good health and CMV-seronegative. Both conserved end residues are part of each CDR3. D genes are given only for firm matches. The size field is filled for only some rows; it gives once, few, many or a size class.

TRBD2	TRBV11-2	TRBJ2-7	once	CASSLWGIAGVHYEQYF	TGTGCCAGCAGCTTATGGGGGATAGCGGGAGTCCACTACGAGCAGTACTTC
TRBD1	TRBV28	TRBJ2-7	few	CASSIPPGGSGYEQYF	TGTGCCAGCAGTATCCCGCCAGGGGGAAGTGGCTACGAGCAGTACTTC
TRBD2	TRBV5-4	TRBJ2-2	.	CASSLGLTSGRGGAGELFF	TGTGCCAGCAGCTTGGGCCTGACTAGCGGGAGAGGAGGGGCCGGGGAGCTGTTTTTT
.	TRBV10-3	TRBJ1-2	.	CAISPSGENYGYTF	TGTGCCATCAGTCCTTCGGGGGAGAACTATGGCTACACCTTC
TRBD1	TRBV25-1	TRBJ1-5	.	CASSLPGQQNQPQHF	TGTGCCAGCAGTCTCCCGGGACAGCAAAATCAGCCCCAGCATTTT
TRBD1	TRBV15	TRBJ1-1	.	CATSTRDSWGKTEAFF	TGTGCCACCAGCACCCGGGACAGTTGGGGCAAAACTGAAGCTTTCTTT
.	TRBV9	TRBJ1-1	.	CASSSRAGSGTEAFF	TGTGCCAGCAGCTCCAGGGCGGGGAGCGGTACTGAAGCTTTCTTT
.	TRBV18	TRBJ1-1	.	CASSPRGSEAFF	TGTGCCAGCTCACCCAGAGGGTCCGAAGCTTTCTTT
.	TRBV5-1	TRBJ1-1	.	CASSSSTAWAEAFF	TGCGCCAGCAGCTCGTCGACAGCCTGGGCTGAAGCTTTCTTT
.	TRBV28	TRBJ2-2	.	CASSLGQGWTGELFF	TGTGCCAGCAGTTTAGGGCAGGGGTGGACCGGGGAGCTGTTTTTT
.	TRBV5-1	TRBJ2-1	once	CASKAWSQGKQFF	TGCGCCAGCAAAGCTTGGAGTCAGGGTAAGCAGTTCTTC
.	TRBV7-2	TRBJ1-3	few	CASSLRRGGNTIYF	TGTGCCAGCAGCTTAAGGCGGGGTGGAAACACCATATATTTT
TRBD1	TRBV28	TRBJ1-5	few	CASSSPGQGHLQPQHF	TGTGCCAGCAGTTCCCCCGGACAGGGTCATCTACAGCCCCAGCATTTT
TRBD2	TRBV5-1	TRBJ2-3	.	CASSTGLAGLTDTQYF	TGCGCCAGCAGCACGGGACTAGCGGGCCTCACAGATACGCAGTATTTT
.	TRBV10-1	TRBJ1-1	.	CASSGEFPSMNTEAFF	TGCGCCAGCAGCGGAGAATTCCCATCCATGAACACTGAAGCTTTCTTT
TRBD1	TRBV9	TRBJ2-7	few	CASSVGQAFGEQYF	TGTGCCAGCAGCGTTGGACAGGCGTTTGGGGAGCAGTACTTC
.	TRBV2	TRBJ2-5	few	CASTLARGVQETQYF	TGTGCCAGCACCCTAGCGAGAGGCGTCCAAGAGACCCAGTACTTC
TRBD2	TRBV4-2	TRBJ2-3	.	CASSRTAGASDTQYF	TGTGCCAGCAGCCGTACAGCGGGAGCCTCAGATACGCAGTATTTT
TRBD1	TRBV28	TRBJ1-2	.	CASSPGDHRGYGYTF	TGTGCCAGCAGTCCCGGGGACCACAGGGGTTATGGCTACACCTTC
.	TRBV7-9	TRBJ2-1	once	CASSLGVEVSYNEQFF	TGTGCCAGCAGCTTAGGCGTAGAGGTTTCCTACAATGAGCAGTTCTTC
TRBD2	TRBV23-1	TRBJ2-1	.	CASSQRTSGRAMYNEQFF	TGCGCCAGCAGTCAAAGGACTAGCGGGAGGGCCATGTACAATGAGCAGTTCTTC
TRBD2	TRBV7-3	TRBJ2-1	.	CASSSTSGSVVEQFF	TGTGCCAGCAGCTCAACTAGCGGGAGTGTTGTTGAGCAGTTCTTC
TRBD1	TRBV14	TRBJ1-3	.	CASSHDRVLSGNTIYF	TGTGCCAGCAGCCACGACAGGGTGCTCTCTGGAAACACCATATATTTT
TRBD1	TRBV10-3	TRBJ1-2	.	CAISWDREIDGYTF	TGTGCCATCAGCTGGGACAGGGAAATCGATGGCTACACCTTC
.	TRBV11-2	TRBJ2-7	.	CASSLASRAYEQYF	TGTGCCAGCAGCTTAGCTTCCAGGGCCTACGAGCAGTACTTC
.	TRBV19	TRBJ1-5	.	CASSIGFGNSNQPQHF	TGTGCCAGTAGTATTGGCTTCGGGAATAGCAATCAGCCCCAGCATTTT
.	TRBV6-4	TRBJ2-6	.	CASSRQVSGANVLTF	TGTGCCAGCAGCAGACAGGTCTCTGGGGCCAACGTCCTGACTTTC
.	TRBV5-1	TRBJ1-1	.	CASSLAGGAGRGTEAFF	TGCGCCAGCAGCTTGGCGGGGGGCGCGGGCCGAGGGACTGAAGCTTTCTTT
TRBD1	TRBV30	TRBJ1-2	.	CAWSVSGGVPRYGYTF	TGTGCCTGGAGTGTATCAGGGGGCGTTCCCCGTTATGGCTACACCTTC
.	TRBV7-9	TRBJ2-1	.	CASSFSPLVGFF	TGTGCCAGCAGCTTTTCCCCACTAGTCGGATTCTTC
TRBD2	TRBV4-1	TRBJ2-1	.	CASSPFGTSGSSYNEQFF	TGCGCCAGCAGCCCATTTGGGACTAGCGGAAGCTCCTACAATGAGCAGTTCTTC
TRBD2	TRBV6-1	TRBJ2-7	.	CASSEVGGLAVYEQYF	TGTGCCAGCAGTGAAGTTGGGGGACTAGCTGTTTACGAGCAGTACTTC
.	TRBV6-5	TRBJ1-1	.	CASGYGGSYRTEAFF	TGTGCCAGCGGCTACGGGGGTAGTTATAGGACTGAAGCTTTCTTT
TRBD1	TRBV18	TRBJ2-7	.	CASSPGTAKRYEQYF	TGTGCCAGCTCCCCAGGGACAGCAAAGAGATACGAGCAGTACTTC
TRBD1	TRBV10-3	TRBJ1-3	.	CAISERDRDTIYF	TGTGCCATCAGTGAACGGGACAGAGACACCATATATTTT
TRBD1	TRBV9	TRBJ1-1	.	CASSVAQGSIAEAFF	TGTGCCAGCAGCGTAGCACAGGGGTCGATCGCTGAAGCTTTCTTT
.	TRBV28	TRBJ1-1	.	CASSLLAGEAFF	TGTGCCAGCAGTTTATTGGCGGGAGAAGCTTTCTTT
TRBD1	TRBV19	TRBJ2-2	once	CASSRRIGTGNTGELFF	TGTGCCAGTAGTCGGAGAATTGGGACAGGGAACACCGGGGAGCTGTTTTTT
.	TRBV30	TRBJ1-2	.	CASSGGPYGYTF	TGTGCCTCCAGCGGGGGGCCCTATGGCTACACCTTC
TRBD2	TRBV6-1	TRBJ2-1	.	CASGPGGRAGNEQFF	TGTGCCAGCGGACCGGGCGGGAGGGCCGGAAATGAGCAGTTCTTC